The 32 T cell receptor beta chains reported below all come from one sample, sequenced in a study of control samples from healthy donors and cancer patients. Libraries were prepared by immunoSEQ multiplex PCR; TCRdb keeps only in-frame clonotypes and omits some of them. The table has fewer than 300,000 clones, over 75% seen once; the top ten hold 13%. The sequenced material came from PBMCs. The receptors shown here come from an older woman with lung cancer.

This chain connects TRBV18 to TRBJ1-2; 8 bases agree with TRBD1. This CDR3 comprises 15 residues. In germline, CDR1 is KGHSH, CDR2 LQKENI. Losses at the gene ends were 2 bases for V and 4 bases for J; bases not matched to a gene: 6. CDR3 sequence reads: CASSPGAGGGYGYTF. The CDR3 coding sequence is TGTGCCAGCTCACCAGGGGCAGGGGGCGGCTATGGCTACACCTTC. Using reference TRBV18 and TRBJ1-2 for the parts outside the CDR3, the full variable domain is NAGVMQNPRHLVRRRGQEARLRCSPMKGHSHVYWYRQLPEEGLKFMVYLQKENIIDESGMPKERFSAEFPKEGPSILRIQQVVRGDSAAYFCASSPGAGGGYGYTFGSGTRLTVV.

This clone is a singleton in its sample. The chain has TRBV6-5 and TRBJ2-7; D may be TRBD1 (5 bases). CDR1 is MNHEY, CDR2 SVGAGI, per germline. This CDR3 region has 15 residues. V lost 0 bases, J lost 5 bases, and 14 bases lay in between. The CDR3 loop is CASSYSYRGANEQYF. CDR3 nucleotide sequence: TGTGCCAGCAGTTACTCGTACCGTGGGGCCAACGAGCAGTACTTC.

V gene TRBV6-1 combines with J gene TRBJ2-3; 7 bases align to TRBD2. The CDR3 loop spans 14 amino acids. CDR1 MNHNS and CDR2 SASEGT come from the germline V gene. V trimming: 1 base; J trimming: 4 bases; junction bases outside the gene matches: 2. In nucleotides, the CDR3 is TGTGCCAGCAGTGAAGGGGGAGGGTCAGATACGCAGTATTTT. Its translation is CASSEGGGSDTQYF.

The J gene is TRBJ1-2, the V gene TRBV12-3 or TRBV12-4; D unresolved. With 3 bases removed from V and 8 bases from J, the gap between germline ends came to 13 bases. The CDR3 loop spans 13 amino acids. CDR3 sequence reads: CASSFAATGGYTF. The CDR3 DNA reads as TGTGCCAGCAGTTTTGCCGCCACGGGAGGCTACACCTTC.

The chain employs TRBV14 and TRBJ1-1; the D is unclear. There are 13 residues in the CDR3. V gave up 0 bases and J gave up 9 bases, with 11 bases separating them. The germline CDR1 and CDR2 sequences are SGHDN and FVKESK. The CDR3 region has the DNA TGTGCCAGCAGCCAAGAGTATCAAGGACAAGCTTTCTTT. It specifies CASSQEYQGQAFF.

The V call is TRBV5-1, the J call TRBJ1-2; no firm D call. The CDR3 consists of 13 residues. The germline CDR1 and CDR2 sequences are SGHRS and YFSETQ. V lost 5 bases, J lost 6 bases, and 14 bases lay in between. The CDR3 coding sequence is TGCGCCAGCAGGGGCGACAAGCCGGATGGCTACACCTTC. It translates to CASRGDKPDGYTF.

The V and J genes are TRBV28 and TRBJ2-2, with 9 bases aligning to TRBD2. V was clipped by 3 bases and J by 1 base; unmatched bases: 3. From germline, CDR1 is MDHEN and CDR2 SYDVKM. There are 16 residues in the CDR3. The CDR3: CASSFLAGVNTGELFF. Here the CDR3 DNA reads TGTGCCAGCAGTTTTTTAGCGGGAGTGAACACCGGGGAGCTGTTTTTT.

This clone was recorded a few times. The V gene is TRBV5-1, the J gene TRBJ2-1; 8 positions match TRBD1. Germline V CDR1 and CDR2: SGHRS, YFSETQ. With V trimmed by 4 bases and J by 2 bases, 8 bases remained unmatched. The CDR3 has 16 amino acids. CDR3 loop: CASSGRDRGAYNEQFF. The DNA for the CDR3 is TGCGCCAGCAGCGGAAGAGACAGGGGTGCCTACAATGAGCAGTTCTTC.

The V call is TRBV9, the J call TRBJ1-6; D remains unclear. Germline V CDR1 and CDR2: SGDLS, YYNGEE. The CDR3 length is 13 residues. V was shortened by 0 bases and J by 7 bases, with 5 bases between the two germline ends. The CDR3 region has the DNA TGTGCCAGCAGCGTAGCCCAAAATTCACCCCTCCACTTT. Translation gives CASSVAQNSPLHF.

The gene calls are TRBV5-8 and TRBJ1-4; 9 bases are a match to TRBD1. Losses at the gene ends were 3 bases for V and 8 bases for J; bases not matched to a gene: 5. The germline CDR1 and CDR2 sequences are SGHTS and YDEGEE. The CDR3 extends over 14 amino acids. The CDR3 region is CASSSGQGGEKLFF. CDR3 in DNA: TGTGCCAGCAGCTCGGGACAGGGTGGAGAAAAACTGTTTTTT. The full variable domain, its missing parts supplied by reference TRBV5-8 and TRBJ1-4, is EAGVTQSPTHLIKTRGQQATLRCSPISGHTSVYWYQQALGLGLQFLLWYDEGEERNRGNFPPRFSGRQFPNYSSELNVNALELEDSALYLCASSSGQGGEKLFFGSGTQLSVL.

This clone qualifies as large. The J gene is TRBJ2-7, the V gene TRBV4-2; D gene uncertain. CDR3 size: 15 residues. V was cut by 0 bases and J by 5 bases, with 14 bases left in between. Germline V gives CDR1 LGHNA, CDR2 YNFKEQ. In DNA, the CDR3 is TGTGCCAGCAGCCAAGAGTACCCCCTGGCGGACGAGCAGTACTTC. Its translation: CASSQEYPLADEQYF.

The CDR3 sequence: CASSQDFPGRSYNSPLHF. DNA for the CDR3: TGTGCCAGCAGCCAAGATTTTCCAGGGAGGTCCTATAATTCACCCCTCCACTTT. The chain joins TRBV3-1 (or the pseudogene TRBV3-2) to TRBJ1-6; possible D gene TRBD1, 5 bases. V shed 0 bases and J shed 1 base, with 13 bases lying between them. Germline CDR1 is LGHDT and CDR2 is YNNKEL (reference sequence). The CDR3 totals 18 residues.

This clone was seen a handful of times. The chain carries TRBV9 and TRBJ1-2; perhaps TRBD1 as D (6 bases). Trimming took 0 bases from V and 0 from J, leaving 12 bases between them. The CDR3 is 16 amino acids. Looked up from germline, CDR1 is SGDLS and CDR2 is YYNGEE. The CDR3 nucleotides are TGTGCCAGCAGCGTAGGGAGGGACACCCCTAACTATGGCTACACCTTC. It translates to CASSVGRDTPNYGYTF. Using reference TRBV9 and TRBJ1-2 for the parts outside the CDR3, the full variable domain is DSGVTQTPKHLITATGQRVTLRCSPRSGDLSVYWYQQSLDQGLQFLIQYYNGEERAKGNILERFSAQQFPDLHSELNLSSLELGDSALYFCASSVGRDTPNYGYTFGSGTRLTVV.

CDR3 region: CASTTGGLEGNTEAFF. In nucleotides, the CDR3 is TGTGCCAGCACGACGGGAGGGCTTGAAGGAAACACTGAAGCTTTCTTT. The V call is TRBV28, the J call TRBJ1-1; the D is unclear. The CDR3 runs to 16 residues. Germline loops: CDR1 MDHEN, CDR2 SYDVKM. Trimming removed 7 bases from V and 2 bases from J, with 20 bases in between.

V is TRBV5-1 and J is TRBJ2-3; TRBD2 aligns across 9 bases. Germline V gene sequence: CDR1 SGHRS, CDR2 YFSETQ. The CDR3 totals 15 residues. Trimming cost V 2 bases and J 4 bases; bases outside gene matches: 5. DNA of the CDR3: TGCGCCAGCAGCTTTAGCGGGAGATTAGCAGATACGCAGTATTTT. It codes for CASSFSGRLADTQYF. Full variable domain (remainder filled in from reference TRBV5-1 and TRBJ2-3): KAGVTQTPRYLIKTRGQQVTLSCSPISGHRSVSWYQQTPGQGLQFLFEYFSETQRNKGNFPGRFSGRQFSNSRSEMNVSTLELGDSALYLCASSFSGRLADTQYFGPGTRLTVL.

The genes are TRBV23-1 and TRBJ2-7; unclear D gene. TRBV23-1 is an ORF, with its function uncertain. The CDR3 totals 15 residues. Trimming stripped 4 bases from V and 1 base from J, with 14 bases between. The CDR3 sequence: CASSPLDGKSYEQYF. CDR3 sequence (DNA): TGCGCCAGCAGTCCCCTGGACGGAAAGTCCTACGAGCAGTACTTC.

The rearrangement joins TRBV5-1 to TRBJ1-1, with D possibly matching TRBD1 (5 bases). There are 15 residues in the CDR3. Germline CDR1 is SGHRS and CDR2 is YFSETQ. Trimming took 0 bases from V and 6 from J, leaving 15 bases between them. CDR3 DNA sequence: TGCGCCAGCAGCTTGGTTCGGCAGGAAGGGGCTGAAGCTTTCTTT. It codes for CASSLVRQEGAEAFF.

This rearrangement joins TRBV7-2 to TRBJ1-4; D is undetermined. In germline, CDR1 is SGHTA, CDR2 FQGNSA. V was trimmed by 2 bases and J by 4 bases, leaving 11 bases between them. The CDR3 runs to 15 residues. CDR3 DNA: TGTGCCAGCAGCTTATTGGTACAGATTAATGAAAAACTGTTTTTT. Amino acid sequence: CASSLLVQINEKLFF.

The chain links TRBV7-9 to TRBJ2-3; TRBD1 aligns across 9 bases. The V gene's germline CDR1 is SEHNR and CDR2 FQNEAQ (reference sequence). The CDR3 has 15 residues. After removal of 5 bases from V and 4 bases from J, the junction contained 7 bases not matched to a gene. The CDR3 here is CASSTATGGPDTQYF. For the CDR3, the DNA is TGTGCCAGCAGCACGGCCACAGGGGGCCCAGATACGCAGTATTTT.

The CDR3 region is CASSDHRQGRLNEQFF. The CDR3 DNA sequence: TGTGCCAGCAGTGATCATCGACAGGGGAGGCTTAATGAGCAGTTCTTC. This chain connects TRBV6-4 to TRBJ2-1, with 8 positions matching TRBD1. The germline V gene encodes CDR1 MRHNA and CDR2 SNTAGT. CDR3 length: 16 residues. Losses at the gene ends were 3 bases for V and 7 bases for J; bases not matched to a gene: 11.

This clone was counted once. This sample also contains other DNA sequences that code for the same CDR3. V is TRBV5-1 and J is TRBJ1-1; possible D gene TRBD1, 6 bases. CDR1 and CDR2 from the germline V gene are SGHRS and YFSETQ. The CDR3 runs to 14 residues. The ends were cut back, 0 bases at V and 3 bases at J, with 9 bases in the middle. The CDR3 DNA reads as TGCGCCAGCAGCTTGGTCGAGGGGGACACTGAAGCTTTCTTT. This sequence encodes CASSLVEGDTEAFF.

The gene calls are TRBV7-9 and TRBJ1-4; no clear D gene. The CDR3 consists of 15 residues. Trimming shortened V by 2 bases and J by 4 bases, and 11 bases separated the two germline ends. Germline CDR1 and CDR2: SEHNR and FQNEAQ (reference sequence). The DNA of the CDR3 is TGTGCCAGCAGCTTATTGGGTCGATTTAATGAAAAACTGTTTTTT. Its translation is CASSLLGRFNEKLFF.

This rearrangement joins TRBV7-2 to TRBJ2-1; 10 nucleotides align to TRBD2. The V gene's germline CDR1 is SGHTA and CDR2 FQGNSA. This CDR3 has 16 residues. V trimming: 6 bases; J trimming: 2 bases; junction bases outside the gene matches: 7. CDR3 DNA: TGTGCCAGCAGGGAAAATAGCGGGGGGACCTACAATGAGCAGTTCTTC. It specifies CASRENSGGTYNEQFF.

This clone came up once. One junction end disagrees with the germline gene, perhaps due to a read error. CDR3 DNA: TGTGCCAGCAGCCAAGATTGGCGGGACAGGGGCTATGGCCACACCTTC. Residues: CASSQDWRDRGYGHTF. The gene calls are TRBV3-1 (or the pseudogene TRBV3-2) and TRBJ1-2; TRBD1 matches 10 bases. The CDR3 totals 16 residues. Per germline, CDR1 LGHDT and CDR2 YNNKEL (reference sequence).

This clone appeared once. The rearrangement links TRBV7-8 to TRBJ1-1; D possibly corresponds to TRBD1 (6 bases). CDR1 is SGHVS, CDR2 FQNEAQ, per germline. Trimming removed 4 bases from V and 5 bases from J, with 17 bases in between. The CDR3 loop spans 15 amino acids. CDR3 coding DNA: TGTGCCAGCAGCTACATCGACAGCGACAGGACTGAAGCTTTCTTT. It codes for CASSYIDSDRTEAFF.

The chain employs TRBV7-9 and TRBJ2-7; 8 nucleotides match TRBD2. The ends lost 5 bases at V and 3 bases at J; junction bases unmatched: 6. Germline V gene data show CDR1 as SEHNR and CDR2 as FQNEAQ (reference sequence). The CDR3 consists of 14 residues. CDR3 in amino acids: CASSPSGGGYEQYF. CDR3 bases: TGTGCCAGCAGCCCCAGCGGGGGAGGCTACGAGCAGTACTTC. Using reference TRBV7-9 and TRBJ2-7 for the parts outside the CDR3, the full variable domain is DTGVSQNPRHKITKRGQNVTFRCDPISEHNRLYWYRQTLGQGPEFLTYFQNEAQLEKSRLLSDRFSAERPKGSFSTLEIQRTEQGDSAMYLCASSPSGGGYEQYFGPGTRLTVT.

The rearrangement joins TRBV4-1 to TRBJ2-7, with D tentatively TRBD1 or TRBD2 (7 bases each). V shed 0 bases and J shed 4 bases, with 10 bases lying between them. The CDR3 contains 14 residues. The germline V gene encodes CDR1 MGHRA and CDR2 YSYEKL. Here the CDR3 reads CASSQDRGGYEQYF. CDR3 coding DNA: TGCGCCAGCAGCCAAGACAGGGGGGGTTACGAGCAGTACTTC.

The chain uses TRBV28 and TRBJ2-1, with 9 bases fitting TRBD2. The germline CDR1 and CDR2 sequences are MDHEN and SYDVKM. The trim removed 3 bases at V and 7 bases at J, leaving 13 bases unmatched. The CDR3 is 17 residues long. CDR3 sequence: CASSFSLREGLGNEQFF. CDR3 DNA sequence: TGTGCCAGCAGTTTCAGCCTGCGGGAGGGCCTGGGGAATGAGCAGTTCTTC.

The chain carries TRBV7-6 and TRBJ2-3; 7 bases are a match to TRBD1. V lost 0 bases and J lost 12; bases outside the gene matches: 21. Looked up from germline, CDR1 is SGHVS and CDR2 is FNYEAQ. The CDR3 contains 18 residues. DNA of the CDR3: TGTGCCAGCAGCTTAGCGCTGGCCGGCAGGGGGACACTACTGCACCAGTATTTT. Its translation: CASSLALAGRGTLLHQYF.

This clone has just a few counts. The sample has other DNA sequences that encode this CDR3 too. This CDR3 is CASSVGGANYGYTF. Here the CDR3 DNA reads TGTGCCAGCAGCGTAGGAGGGGCTAACTATGGCTACACCTTC. The chain joins TRBV9 to TRBJ1-2; perhaps TRBD1 as D (5 bases). The CDR3 has 14 residues. V lost 0 bases to trimming and J lost 0 bases, with 6 bases between them. CDR1 and CDR2 from the germline V gene are SGDLS and YYNGEE.

CDR3 nucleotides: TGTGCCAGCTCATCGACCGGGACGGGGAACACTGAAGCTTTCTTT. Its translation is CASSSTGTGNTEAFF. This rearrangement joins TRBV18 to TRBJ1-1, with D possibly TRBD1 on 5 matching bases. Germline assignment: CDR1 KGHSH and CDR2 LQKENI. The CDR3 is 15 amino acids. With 5 bases removed from V and 1 base from J, the gap between germline ends came to 14 bases.

The chain combines TRBV30 with TRBJ1-4; D uncertain. Trimming shortened V by 0 bases and J by 4 bases, and 9 bases separated the two germline ends. Germline CDR1 and CDR2: GTSNPN and SVGIG (reference sequence). This CDR3 has 14 amino acids. CDR3 in DNA: TGTGCCTGGAGTGTATCGGCTGATAATGAAAAACTGTTTTTT. Amino acids: CAWSVSADNEKLFF.